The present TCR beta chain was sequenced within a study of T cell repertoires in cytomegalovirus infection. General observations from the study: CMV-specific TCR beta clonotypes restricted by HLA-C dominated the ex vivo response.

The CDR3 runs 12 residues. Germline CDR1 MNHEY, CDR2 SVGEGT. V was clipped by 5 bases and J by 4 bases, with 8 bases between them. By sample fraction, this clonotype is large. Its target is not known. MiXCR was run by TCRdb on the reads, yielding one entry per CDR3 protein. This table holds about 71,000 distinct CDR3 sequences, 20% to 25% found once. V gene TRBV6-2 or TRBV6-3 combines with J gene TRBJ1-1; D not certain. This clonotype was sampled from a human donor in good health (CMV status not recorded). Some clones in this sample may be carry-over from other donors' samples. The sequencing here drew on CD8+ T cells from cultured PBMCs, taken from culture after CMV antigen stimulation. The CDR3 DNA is TGTGCCAGCAGTGCCGGTCGCACTGAAGCTTTCTTT. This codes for CASSAGRTEAFF.